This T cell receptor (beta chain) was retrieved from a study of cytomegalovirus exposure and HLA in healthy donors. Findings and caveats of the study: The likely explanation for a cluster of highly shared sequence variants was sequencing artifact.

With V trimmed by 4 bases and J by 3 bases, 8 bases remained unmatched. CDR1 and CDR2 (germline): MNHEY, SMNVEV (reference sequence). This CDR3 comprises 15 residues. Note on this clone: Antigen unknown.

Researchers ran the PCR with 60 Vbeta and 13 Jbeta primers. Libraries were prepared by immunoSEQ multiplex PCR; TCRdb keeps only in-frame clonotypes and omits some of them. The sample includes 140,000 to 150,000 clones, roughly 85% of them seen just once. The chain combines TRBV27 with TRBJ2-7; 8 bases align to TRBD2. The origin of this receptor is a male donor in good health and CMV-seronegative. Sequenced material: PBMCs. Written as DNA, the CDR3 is TGTGCCAGCAGTTGGGGGGGACTAGGATACTACGAGCAGTACTTC. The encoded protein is CASSWGGLGYYEQYF.